The 30 T cell receptor beta chains in this list originate from one sample, sequenced in a study of beta chain features in type 1 diabetes. Sequenced material consisted of expressed TCRB transcripts (all of the isolated RNA was reverse transcribed). Clones were read by immunoSEQ multiplex PCR, and TCRdb kept only the in-frame ones, dropping some. Here the sample spans some 410,000 clones, over 9.5% being singletons. The sample comprised naive CD4+ T cells from blood. These receptor sequences come from a woman aged 18-35 years in good health.

This sequence joins TRBV20-1 and TRBJ1-1, with D perhaps TRBD1 (5 bases). Germline V CDR1 and CDR2: DFQATT, SNEGSKA (reference sequence). The CDR3 totals 11 residues. Trimming left V 6 bases short and J 3 bases short, with 8 bases between. The CDR3 nucleotides are TGCAGTGCGGGGACCCACACTGAAGCTTTCTTT. This sequence encodes CSAGTHTEAFF.

This clone was seen more than once but under ten times. The chain combines TRBV28 with TRBJ2-7, with unresolved D. V was shortened by 4 bases and J by 7 bases, with 5 bases between the two germline ends. Germline CDR1 and CDR2: MDHEN and SYDVKM. This CDR3 is built from 10 residues. DNA for the CDR3: TGTGCCAGCAGTTCCTGGGAGCAGTACTTC. This encodes CASSSWEQYF.

The chain couples TRBV5-4 to TRBJ2-1; D not certain. Germline V gene data show CDR1 as SGHNT and CDR2 as YYREEE (reference sequence). Trimming stripped 1 base from V and 4 bases from J, with 15 bases between. CDR3 size: 16 residues. The CDR3 loop reads CASSLNPGRLYNEQFF. The DNA for the CDR3 is TGTGCCAGCAGCTTGAACCCTGGAAGGCTTTACAATGAGCAGTTCTTC.

The V call is TRBV9, the J call TRBJ2-1; the D is unclear. The germline V gene has CDR1 SGDLS and CDR2 YYNGEE. The V end was cut by 0 bases, the J end by 0 bases, with 10 bases between. The CDR3 loop spans 16 amino acids. DNA of the CDR3: TGTGCCAGCAGCGTAGGCGGCTCCCGCTCCTACAATGAGCAGTTCTTC. This sequence encodes CASSVGGSRSYNEQFF.

The chain recombines TRBV5-1 with TRBJ2-2, with D unclear. V lost 6 bases to trimming and J lost 6 bases, with 18 bases between them. CDR3 size: 15 residues. CDR1 and CDR2 from the germline V gene are SGHRS and YFSETQ. The CDR3 sequence is CASMGSSSVAGELFF. The DNA for the CDR3 is TGCGCCAGCATGGGGTCATCATCGGTCGCCGGGGAGCTGTTTTTT.

This chain links TRBV27 with TRBJ2-5; possible D gene TRBD1, 5 bases. There are 13 residues in the CDR3. The V end was cut by 6 bases, the J end by 4 bases, with 12 bases between. CDR1 MNHEY and CDR2 SMNVEV come from the germline V gene (reference sequence). CDR3 nucleotides: TGTGCCAGCAGGATACTAAGGGGAGAGACCCAGTACTTC. It yields the protein CASRILRGETQYF.

This clone occurred many times. V is TRBV14 and J is TRBJ1-6; unclear D gene. The CDR3 sequence is 13 residues long. V lost 1 base and J 8 bases, leaving 6 bases between the germline ends. CDR1 SGHDN and CDR2 FVKESK come from the germline V gene. The chain's CDR3 is CASSQVGDSPLHF. CDR3 DNA sequence: TGTGCCAGCAGCCAAGTCGGGGATTCACCCCTCCACTTT. The complete variable domain, with remaining parts taken from reference TRBV14 and TRBJ1-6, reads EAGVTQFPSHSVIEKGQTVTLRCDPISGHDNLYWYRRVMGKEIKFLLHFVKESKQDESGMPNNRFLAERTGGTYSTLKVQPAELEDSGVYFCASSQVGDSPLHFGNGTRLTVT.

In DNA, the CDR3 is TGTGCCAGCAGCTTCGCCAGGGAAAATGGCTACACCTTC. As protein: CASSFARENGYTF. The V gene is TRBV7-8, the J gene TRBJ1-2, with D maybe TRBD1 (5 bases). Germline V gene data show CDR1 as SGHVS and CDR2 as FQNEAQ. The CDR3 contains 13 residues. The germline V and J ends were trimmed by 3 bases and 6 bases, with 11 bases remaining between them.

This clone was seen more than once but under ten times. This chain joins TRBV27 and TRBJ1-1, with D possibly matching TRBD1 (6 bases). CDR1 is MNHEY, CDR2 SMNVEV, per germline (reference sequence). Between the trimmed V and J ends, which lost 2 bases and 4 bases, there was a span of 11 bases. This CDR3 has 14 amino acids. The CDR3 region is CASSLGGRGTEAFF. Written as DNA, the CDR3 is TGTGCCAGCAGTTTAGGGGGGCGTGGCACTGAAGCTTTCTTT.

This clone showed up just a few times. The chain carries TRBV29-1 and TRBJ2-1; D unresolved. The CDR3 contains 11 residues. V was clipped by 4 bases and J by 7 bases, with 8 bases between them. Looked up from germline, CDR1 is SQVTM and CDR2 is ANQGSEA. CDR3 sequence reads: CSVAQSNEQFF. In DNA form, the CDR3 reads TGCAGCGTTGCCCAGTCTAATGAGCAGTTCTTC.

The J gene is TRBJ2-5, the V gene TRBV7-9, with TRBD1 matching 7 bases. There are 15 residues in the CDR3. With V trimmed by 5 bases and J by 3 bases, 9 bases remained unmatched. CDR1 and CDR2 from the germline V gene are SEHNR and FQNEAQ (reference sequence). The CDR3 spells CASSPRQGVEETQYF. The CDR3, as DNA: TGTGCCAGCAGCCCCCGACAGGGTGTGGAAGAGACCCAGTACTTC.

The chain combines TRBV9 with TRBJ2-7, with D possibly being TRBD1 or TRBD2 (6 bases each). The V gene lost 8 bases and the J gene lost 0 bases, with 30 bases spanning the gap. The CDR3 runs 19 residues. Germline assignment: CDR1 SGDLS and CDR2 YYNGEE. This chain's CDR3 is CARGPGGLEGQPYSYEQYV. CDR3 bases: TGTGCCAGGGGCCCCGGGGGACTCGAGGGACAACCGTACTCCTACGAGCAGTACGTC.

This clone was seen only a few times. The gene calls are TRBV7-2 and TRBJ2-3, with 8 bases lining up with TRBD1. Germline V gives CDR1 SGHTA, CDR2 FQGNSA. The CDR3 has 15 amino acids. V was pared by 6 bases and J by 10 bases, with 15 bases of the junction left unmatched. CDR3 amino acids: CASSHETGAQRAQYF. The CDR3 region has the DNA TGTGCCAGCAGTCACGAGACAGGGGCGCAACGGGCGCAGTATTTT.

The V gene is TRBV7-9, the J gene TRBJ1-1; the D is unclear. This CDR3 contains 14 residues. Trimming took 2 bases from V and 0 from J, leaving 7 bases between them. Germline lookup yields CDR1 SEHNR and CDR2 FQNEAQ (reference sequence). CDR3 bases: TGTGCCAGCAGCTTAAGTGGGGTGAACACTGAAGCTTTCTTT. Translated: CASSLSGVNTEAFF.

The chain carries TRBV5-1 and TRBJ2-2; D is ambiguous. CDR1 is SGHRS, CDR2 YFSETQ, per germline. V was trimmed by 2 bases and J by 6 bases, leaving 14 bases between them. The CDR3 loop spans 15 amino acids. CDR3 sequence: CASSLVGPRAGELFF. In DNA, the CDR3 is TGCGCCAGCAGCTTAGTAGGGCCTAGGGCCGGGGAGCTGTTTTTT.

In this sample, this clone turned up a few times. This chain joins TRBV29-1 and TRBJ1-1; D unclear. This CDR3 comprises 13 residues. V was clipped by 5 bases and J by 0 bases, with 10 bases between them. Germline V gene data show CDR1 as SQVTM and CDR2 as ANQGSEA. The CDR3 DNA follows: TGCAGCGTTAGGAGAGAACTGAACACTGAAGCTTTCTTT. Translating it yields CSVRRELNTEAFF.

The chain joins TRBV2 to TRBJ1-2; D gene ambiguous. This CDR3 contains 13 residues. V was pared by 3 bases and J by 3 bases, with 8 bases between. Germline loops: CDR1 SNHLY, CDR2 FYNNEI. This chain's CDR3 is CASSDEGYYGYTF. CDR3 DNA: TGTGCCAGCAGTGACGAAGGGTACTATGGCTACACCTTC.

The chain combines TRBV29-1 with TRBJ2-1, with no clear D. V shed 4 bases and J shed 3 bases, with 13 bases lying between them. The germline CDR1 and CDR2 sequences are SQVTM and ANQGSEA. The CDR3 runs 14 residues. The CDR3 DNA is TGCAGCGTTGTCATGTACGGTGGCTACAATGAGCAGTTCTTC. This gives the protein CSVVMYGGYNEQFF.

V usage is TRBV29-1 and J usage is TRBJ2-3; D perhaps matches TRBD1 (5 bases). The CDR3 is 12 amino acids. Germline CDR1 SQVTM, CDR2 ANQGSEA. V was pared by 6 bases and J by 4 bases, with 11 bases between. CDR3 amino acids: CSVVRGPDTQYF. DNA for the CDR3: TGCAGCGTCGTTAGGGGCCCAGATACGCAGTATTTT.

This clone has a handful of counts. The genes are TRBV30 and TRBJ1-3; 7 bases fit TRBD1. This CDR3 has 14 residues. V lost 5 bases, J lost 11 bases, and 15 bases stayed unmatched. Germline assignment: CDR1 GTSNPN and CDR2 SVGIG (reference sequence). The CDR3 loop reads CAWGRETGPSSIYF. The CDR3 DNA follows: TGTGCCTGGGGGAGGGAGACAGGGCCGTCATCCATATATTTT.

This chain links TRBV9 with TRBJ2-3; 7 bases match TRBD1. The J segment lost 6 bases and the V segment lost 0 bases, leaving 7 bases of the junction unmatched. The germline gives CDR1 SGDLS, CDR2 YYNGEE. The CDR3 runs 15 residues. The CDR3 loop reads CASSVAGQMFDTQYF. The CDR3 DNA sequence: TGTGCCAGCAGCGTAGCGGGACAGATGTTTGATACGCAGTATTTT.

This clone was picked up a small number of times. The CDR3 DNA follows: TGCGCCAGCAGCCCGCCACAGCGGGGAAACACAGATACGCAGTATTTT. Translated: CASSPPQRGNTDTQYF. This chain uses TRBV4-3 with TRBJ2-3; TRBD2 matches 7 bases. This CDR3 is 16 amino acids long. The V gene end was trimmed by 4 bases and the J gene end by 2 bases; junction bases not matched to a gene: 9. Germline V gives CDR1 LGHNA, CDR2 YSLEER.

The V gene is TRBV14, the J gene TRBJ2-7; no firm D call. Germline-derived CDR1 and CDR2 are SGHDN and FVKESK. V was trimmed by 1 base and J by 6 bases, leaving 4 bases between them. This CDR3 comprises 11 residues. The CDR3 nucleotides are TGTGCCAGCAGCCAAGCCCCCGAGCAGTACTTC. This codes for CASSQAPEQYF.

This chain links TRBV7-9 with TRBJ1-6, with 7 bases identical to TRBD1. V trimming: 2 bases; J trimming: 5 bases; junction bases outside the gene matches: 3. The CDR3 length is 15 residues. From germline, CDR1 is SEHNR and CDR2 FQNEAQ (reference sequence). In DNA, the CDR3 is TGTGCCAGCAGCTTAACCGGGACAGATAATTCACCCCTCCACTTT. This sequence encodes CASSLTGTDNSPLHF.

The chain carries TRBV2 and TRBJ2-3; TRBD2 aligns across 9 bases. V lost 4 bases and J lost 0; bases outside the gene matches: 8. The germline V gene encodes CDR1 SNHLY and CDR2 FYNNEI. CDR3 length: 17 residues. The DNA for the CDR3 is TGTGCCAGCAGTGGTTGGCTAGCGGGAACTAGCACAGATACGCAGTATTTT. Translating it yields CASSGWLAGTSTDTQYF.

The gene calls are TRBV6-5 and TRBJ2-7; D might be TRBD1 (6 bases). The CDR3 length is 12 residues. Trimming cost V 8 bases and J 3 bases, with 11 bases left between them. The V gene's germline CDR1 is MNHEY and CDR2 SVGAGI. This CDR3 reads CASGGWGYEQYF. In nucleotides, the CDR3 is TGTGCCAGCGGGGGCTGGGGCTACGAGCAGTACTTC.

The sample holds a few counts of this clone. The same CDR3 can be traced to other DNA sequences in this sample. The V and J genes are TRBV11-3 and TRBJ2-1; D is ambiguous. There are 15 residues in the CDR3. V gave up 0 bases and J gave up 0 bases, with 6 bases separating them. Looked up from germline, CDR1 is SGHNT and CDR2 is YENEEA. CDR3 loop: CASSLEGISYNEQFF. The DNA of the CDR3 is TGTGCCAGCAGCTTAGAGGGGATCTCCTACAATGAGCAGTTCTTC.

This clone was counted a few times. The V gene is TRBV25-1, the J gene TRBJ1-1; TRBD1 agrees at 7 bases. Losses at the gene ends were 4 bases for V and 8 bases for J; bases not matched to a gene: 4. The CDR3 has 12 residues. Germline-derived CDR1 and CDR2 are MGHDK and SYGVNS. The CDR3 region has the DNA TGTGCCAGCAGTGCCGGGACAGTAGAAGCTTTCTTT. It encodes CASSAGTVEAFF.

The rearrangement uses TRBV7-2 and TRBJ2-1, with D unresolved. V dropped 3 bases and J dropped 5 bases, with 8 bases sitting between them. Germline V gives CDR1 SGHTA, CDR2 FQGNSA. The CDR3 runs 13 residues. CDR3 bases: TGTGCCAGCAGCTTCGGCAGACACAATGAGCAGTTCTTC. Translated, it gives CASSFGRHNEQFF.

CDR3: CASSFGTTEVQYF. CDR3 nucleotide sequence: TGTGCCAGCAGCTTTGGTACAACTGAGGTGCAGTACTTC. The gene calls are TRBV7-9 and TRBJ2-7; D is undetermined. Trimming cost V 3 bases and J 9 bases, with 15 bases left between them. Per the germline V gene, CDR1 is SEHNR and CDR2 is FQNEAQ (reference sequence). The CDR3 has 13 amino acids.